The TCR beta chain described here comes from a study of T cells in Graves' hyperthyroidism and ophthalmopathy. The CDR3 totals 15 residues. With V trimmed by 5 bases and J by 2 bases, 2 bases remained unmatched. CDR1 and CDR2 from the germline V gene are SGHTA and FQGTGA. There were TCR beta CDR3 regions amplified from RNA transcripts. An initial round of RT-PCR targeting the TCR CDR3 relied on the HTBI primer set. Via MiXCR, TCRdb re-called the multiplex PCR reads, giving one row per CDR3 protein. The repertoire holds hundreds of thousands of distinct CDR3 sequences, with about 20% as singletons. Comment on this clonotype: The antigen is unknown.

General observations from the study: Most thyroid clonotypes expanded above 0.001 were also detected in blood.

The chain is built from TRBV7-3 and TRBJ2-1, with 11 bases matching TRBD2. The material sequenced was blood. The receptor comes from a man aged 30-40 years with Graves' ophthalmopathy. CDR3 in DNA: TGTGCCAGCAGCCCTAGCGGGGGGCCCTACAATGAGCAGTTCTTC. Translating gives CASSPSGGPYNEQFF.